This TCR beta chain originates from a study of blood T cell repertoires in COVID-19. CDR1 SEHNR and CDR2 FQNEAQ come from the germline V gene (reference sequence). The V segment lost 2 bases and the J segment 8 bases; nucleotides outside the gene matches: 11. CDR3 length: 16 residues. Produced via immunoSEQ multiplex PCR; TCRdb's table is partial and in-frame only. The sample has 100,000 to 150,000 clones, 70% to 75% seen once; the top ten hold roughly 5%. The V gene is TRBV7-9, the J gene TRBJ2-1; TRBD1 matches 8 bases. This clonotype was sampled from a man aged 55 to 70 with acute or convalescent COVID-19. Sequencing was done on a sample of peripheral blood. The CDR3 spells CASSLSTGGNLHEQFF. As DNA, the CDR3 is TGTGCCAGCAGCTTAAGTACAGGGGGGAATTTACATGAGCAGTTCTTC.